The 30 T cell receptor beta chains in this list originate from one sample, sequenced in a study of blood T cell repertoires in COVID-19. Measured with immunoSEQ multiplex PCR; TCRdb has only the in-frame clones, and not every one. The sample gives 200,000 to 250,000 clones, about nine tenths of which show up once; roughly 2% is in the top ten. Sequencing used peripheral blood. The receptor source for this set is a woman between 45 and 65 years old with acute or convalescent COVID-19.

The chain uses TRBV7-2 and TRBJ2-1; D is perhaps TRBD1 (6 bases). This CDR3 has 14 amino acids. Trimming removed 2 bases from V and 3 bases from J, with 8 bases in between. The germline CDR1 and CDR2 sequences are SGHTA and FQGNSA. CDR3 protein: CASSLSRGYNEQFF. The DNA for the CDR3 is TGTGCCAGCAGCTTAAGCAGGGGCTACAATGAGCAGTTCTTC.

V is TRBV5-5 and J is TRBJ2-1; 7 bases fit TRBD2. There are 16 residues in the CDR3. The germline V gene has CDR1 SGHKS and CDR2 YYEKEE (reference sequence). V lost 5 bases, J lost 0 bases, and 8 bases stayed unmatched. This chain's CDR3 is CASSYLGGSSYNEQFF. The CDR3 DNA sequence: TGTGCCAGCAGTTATCTCGGGGGGAGCTCCTACAATGAGCAGTTCTTC.

The rearrangement links TRBV6-5 to TRBJ2-1; 7 bases are a match to TRBD2. From germline, CDR1 is MNHEY and CDR2 SVGAGI. With V trimmed by 6 bases and J by 0 bases, 2 bases remained unmatched. CDR3 length equals 14 residues. CDR3 amino acids: CASRGGSSYNEQFF. The CDR3 DNA reads TGTGCCAGCAGAGGCGGGAGCTCCTACAATGAGCAGTTCTTC.

This chain links TRBV18 with TRBJ1-2; no clear D. CDR1 and CDR2 from the germline V gene are KGHSH and LQKENI. This CDR3 comprises 13 residues. Trimming took 6 bases from V and 2 from J, leaving 10 bases between them. The chain's CDR3 is CASSAGSNYGYTF. The CDR3 nucleotides are TGTGCCAGCTCGGCGGGCTCAAACTATGGCTACACCTTC.

This chain connects TRBV7-2 to TRBJ2-3; no firm D call. CDR3 length: 14 amino acids. Trimming shortened V by 8 bases and J by 3 bases, and 15 bases separated the two germline ends. The germline gives CDR1 SGHTA, CDR2 FQGNSA. The CDR3 region is CASLASRLTDTQYF. CDR3 bases: TGTGCCAGCCTCGCTTCGAGGTTGACAGATACGCAGTATTTT.

The rearrangement links TRBV7-3 to TRBJ2-3, with D maybe TRBD2 (6 bases). Trimming took 8 bases from V and 2 from J, leaving 14 bases between them. Germline values: CDR1 SGHTA, CDR2 FQGTGA. This CDR3 region has 14 residues. The CDR3 spells CASAGGPNTDTQYF. CDR3 nucleotides: TGTGCCAGCGCTGGAGGGCCTAACACAGATACGCAGTATTTT. The variable domain in full, with the rest retrieved from reference TRBV7-3 and TRBJ2-3, is GAGVSQTPSNKVTEKGKYVELRCDPISGHTALYWYRQSLGQGPEFLIYFQGTGAADDSGLPNDRFFAVRPEGSVSTLKIQRTERGDSAVYLCASAGGPNTDTQYFGPGTRLTVL.

The J gene is TRBJ1-1, the V gene TRBV29-1; D perhaps matches TRBD1 (6 bases). The CDR3 is 19 residues long. CDR1 and CDR2 (germline): SQVTM, ANQGSEA. Trimming pared 1 base from V and 2 bases from J, leaving 26 bases between. This chain's CDR3 is CSVEGPNRVGSPINTEAFF. The CDR3, as DNA: TGCAGCGTTGAAGGCCCAAACAGGGTAGGGTCCCCTATAAACACTGAAGCTTTCTTT.

The rearrangement uses TRBV3-1 (or the pseudogene TRBV3-2) and TRBJ1-6; D is uncertain. The CDR3 totals 17 residues. The V and J ends lost 4 bases and 0 bases respectively, with 13 bases between them. The germline V gene encodes CDR1 LGHDT and CDR2 YNNKEL (reference sequence). The CDR3 here is CASSRSAGSSYNSPLHF. In nucleotides, the CDR3 is TGTGCCAGCAGCCGATCAGCAGGAAGCTCCTATAATTCACCCCTCCACTTT.

This rearrangement joins TRBV6-7 to TRBJ1-2; 8 bases match TRBD1. TRBV6-7 is annotated as an ORF whose role is uncertain. The length of the CDR3 is 14 residues. Trimming at V came to 7 bases and at J to 7 bases, leaving 11 bases not matched to a gene. In DNA form, the CDR3 reads TGTGCCAGCACCTTACTCAGGGGGCGGGGTGGCTACACCTTC. Translating gives CASTLLRGRGGYTF.

CDR3 sequence (DNA): TGTGCCAGCAGCTTAGGGACTAGCGGGAGAAGAGCCCAAGAGACCCAGTACTTC. As protein: CASSLGTSGRRAQETQYF. The chain uses TRBV7-2 and TRBJ2-5, with 13 bases lining up with TRBD2. The CDR3 has 18 amino acids. Germline V gene sequence: CDR1 SGHTA, CDR2 FQGNSA. V shed 1 base and J 1 base; nucleotides not matched to a gene: 6.

This clone was detected a few times. The V gene is TRBV5-8, the J gene TRBJ1-1; TRBD1 matches at 7 bases. The germline V gene has CDR1 SGHTS and CDR2 YDEGEE. This CDR3 has 16 amino acids. V trimming: 1 base; J trimming: 0 bases; junction bases outside the gene matches: 6. The CDR3 nucleotides read TGTGCCAGCAGCTTGAGGCCAGGGGGAATGAACACTGAAGCTTTCTTT. This translates into CASSLRPGGMNTEAFF.

V is TRBV6-6 and J is TRBJ1-1, with D unresolved. Germline assignment: CDR1 MNHNY and CDR2 SVGAGI (reference sequence). There are 13 residues in the CDR3. Trimming removed 3 bases at V and 1 base at J, with 6 bases between. This chain's CDR3 is CASSYAENTEAFF. The CDR3 DNA reads as TGTGCCAGCAGTTATGCAGAGAACACTGAAGCTTTCTTT.

The chain uses TRBV7-2 and TRBJ1-1, with TRBD1 matching over 9 bases. The CDR3 consists of 15 residues. Trimming at V came to 6 bases and at J to 4 bases, leaving 9 bases not matched to a gene. Germline CDR1 is SGHTA and CDR2 is FQGNSA. CDR3 nucleotide sequence: TGTGCCAGCAGTTTTTGGGACAGGGAGGGCACTGAAGCTTTCTTT. Amino acid sequence: CASSFWDREGTEAFF.

J is TRBJ2-3 and V is TRBV7-8, with 10 positions matching TRBD2. The CDR3 contains 17 residues. With 2 bases clipped from V and 7 bases from J, the junction kept 12 bases outside the gene matches. Germline V gene lookup returns CDR1 SGHVS and CDR2 FQNEAQ. The CDR3 coding sequence is TGTGCCAGCAGCTTAAGGGGAGCGGGAGGGCCTTCGTATACGCAGTATTTT. It codes for CASSLRGAGGPSYTQYF.

V and J are TRBV6-5 and TRBJ1-6; D might be TRBD1 (5 bases). Trimming shortened V by 6 bases and J by 9 bases, and 18 bases separated the two germline ends. Germline values: CDR1 MNHEY, CDR2 SVGAGI. This CDR3 has 15 amino acids. CDR3 sequence (DNA): TGTGCCAGCAGCCTGCTAACAGGATTAGCTTCACCCCTCCACTTT. It is translated as CASSLLTGLASPLHF.

The J gene is TRBJ1-3, the V gene TRBV6-5; 9 bases map to TRBD1. Germline CDR1 MNHEY, CDR2 SVGAGI. With 6 bases clipped from V and 5 bases from J, the junction kept 5 bases outside the gene matches. This CDR3 spans 14 amino acids. Here the CDR3 reads CASRQGAERNTIYF. In DNA form, the CDR3 reads TGTGCCAGCAGACAGGGGGCTGAGAGAAACACCATATATTTT.

CDR3 amino acids: CASSPSDKGNYGYTF. The CDR3 region has the DNA TGTGCCAGCAGCCCGAGTGACAAGGGGAACTATGGCTACACCTTC. The chain has TRBV4-2 and TRBJ1-2; maybe TRBD1 (5 bases). The CDR3 spans 15 residues. The germline V and J ends were trimmed by 4 bases and 2 bases, with 14 bases remaining between them. Per germline, CDR1 LGHNA and CDR2 YNFKEQ.

The chain joins TRBV7-2 to TRBJ2-7; TRBD2 matches at 7 bases. From germline, CDR1 is SGHTA and CDR2 FQGNSA. Germline trimming cut 1 base from V and 4 bases from J; bases unmatched to any gene: 10. This CDR3 is built from 16 residues. CDR3 nucleotides: TGTGCCAGCAGCTTAGGTCGTGGCGGGAGAGGGTACGAGCAGTACTTC. Its translation is CASSLGRGGRGYEQYF.

J is TRBJ1-2 and V is TRBV4-3; unclear D gene. The germline V gene has CDR1 LGHNA and CDR2 YSLEER. V was shortened by 0 bases and J by 2 bases, with 10 bases between the two germline ends. The CDR3 sequence is 15 residues long. CDR3 loop: CASSQDITVNYGYTF. The CDR3 nucleotides read TGCGCCAGCAGCCAAGATATCACAGTCAACTATGGCTACACCTTC.

A note on this clone: The same CDR3 can be traced to other DNA sequences in this sample. V is TRBV18 and J is TRBJ2-3; no reliable D call. There are 13 residues in the CDR3. Germline loops: CDR1 KGHSH, CDR2 LQKENI. V was trimmed by 3 bases and J by 0 bases, leaving 4 bases between them. CDR3 residues: CASSPSSTDTQYF. The CDR3 bases are TGTGCCAGCTCACCCAGTAGCACAGATACGCAGTATTTT.

This sequence joins TRBV9 and TRBJ1-2; the match to TRBD1 covers 7 bases. Germline V CDR1 and CDR2: SGDLS, YYNGEE. V gave up 4 bases and J gave up 0 bases; unmatched junction bases: 9. The CDR3 is 16 residues long. DNA for the CDR3: TGTGCCAGCAGCTCGGGACAGATACAAGCTAACTATGGCTACACCTTC. It translates to CASSSGQIQANYGYTF.

The chain carries TRBV19 and TRBJ1-2; D remains ambiguous. The CDR3 runs 11 residues. Germline loops: CDR1 LNHDA, CDR2 SQIVND (reference sequence). Trimming stripped 8 bases from V and 4 bases from J, with 8 bases between. The CDR3 DNA reads TGTGCCAGTCGGAGGTCCTATGGCTACACCTTC. Amino acids: CASRRSYGYTF.

The CDR3 spells CASGFSPERVGYTF. As DNA, the CDR3 is TGTGCTAGTGGTTTCTCACCGGAGAGGGTTGGCTACACCTTC. The chain employs TRBV12-5 and TRBJ1-2; no firm D call. This CDR3 contains 14 residues. The V gene's germline CDR1 is LGHNT and CDR2 FRNRAP. V lost 3 bases and J 7 bases, leaving 15 bases between the germline ends. Together with reference TRBV12-5 and TRBJ1-2, the CDR3 gives the full variable domain: DARVTQTPRHKVTEMGQEVTMRCQPILGHNTVFWYRQTMMQGLELLAYFRNRAPLDDSGMPKDRFSAEMPDATLATLKIQPSEPRDSAVYFCASGFSPERVGYTFGSGTRLTVV.

V usage is TRBV6-6 and J usage is TRBJ2-7; perhaps TRBD2 as D (5 bases). The CDR3 is 13 residues long. The germline V and J ends were trimmed by 2 bases and 2 bases, with 7 bases remaining between them. The V gene's germline CDR1 is MNHNY and CDR2 SVGAGI (reference sequence). CDR3 sequence: CASSYAGTYEQYF. The CDR3 DNA reads as TGTGCCAGCAGTTACGCGGGTACCTACGAGCAGTACTTC.

J is TRBJ2-2 and V is TRBV18; 10 bases map to TRBD1. There are 18 residues in the CDR3. The J segment lost 4 bases and the V segment lost 5 bases, leaving 13 bases of the junction unmatched. Germline lookup yields CDR1 KGHSH and CDR2 LQKENI. The CDR3 here is CASSSTIRDRGSTGELFF. The CDR3 coding sequence is TGTGCCAGCTCATCGACGATCCGGGACAGGGGTAGCACCGGGGAGCTGTTTTTT.

The chain is built from TRBV19 and TRBJ2-7; 9 bases are shared with TRBD2. Germline CDR1 and CDR2: LNHDA and SQIVND (reference sequence). The CDR3 sequence is 14 residues long. J gave up 6 bases and V 5 bases, and 8 bases lay outside the gene matches. The CDR3 region is CASSPSGNYVEQYF. The CDR3 DNA sequence: TGTGCCAGTAGTCCTAGCGGGAACTATGTCGAGCAGTACTTC.

Here the CDR3 DNA reads TGTGCCGGACAGGGGAACACTGAAGCTTTCTTT. This encodes CAGQGNTEAFF. The V and J genes are TRBV30 and TRBJ1-1; 8 positions agree with TRBD1. Trimming removed 8 bases from V and 1 base from J; junction bases left unmatched: 0. This CDR3 is 11 amino acids long. Germline V gives CDR1 GTSNPN, CDR2 SVGIG (reference sequence).

The chain is built from TRBV19 and TRBJ1-2; no definite D call. V shed 1 base and J shed 8 bases, with 11 bases lying between them. CDR3 length: 13 residues. CDR1 and CDR2 (germline): LNHDA, SQIVND (reference sequence). CDR3 protein: CASSIVAGKGYTF. The DNA for the CDR3 is TGTGCCAGTAGTATAGTTGCGGGTAAGGGCTACACCTTC. The variable domain in full, completed from reference TRBV19 and TRBJ1-2, reads DGGITQSPKYLFRKEGQNVTLSCEQNLNHDAMYWYRQDPGQGLRLIYYSQIVNDFQKGDIAEGYSVSREKKESFPLTVTSAQKNPTAFYLCASSIVAGKGYTFGSGTRLTVV.

This clone has more than one count but fewer than ten. The chain is built from TRBV5-1 and TRBJ1-1; no firm D call. CDR1 is SGHRS, CDR2 YFSETQ, per germline. This CDR3 has 14 residues. V was pared by 1 base and J by 5 bases, with 12 bases between. CDR3 DNA sequence: TGCGCCAGCAGCTTGCGTCAGGTTGGGACTGAAGCTTTCTTT. Encoded protein: CASSLRQVGTEAFF.

The rearrangement joins TRBV3-1 (or the pseudogene TRBV3-2) to TRBJ2-1, with D possibly matching TRBD1 (6 bases). With 1 base removed from V and 6 bases from J, the gap between germline ends came to 10 bases. The CDR3 loop spans 14 amino acids. CDR1 and CDR2 (germline): LGHDT, YNNKEL (reference sequence). CDR3 protein: CASSQVGAGNEQFF. The CDR3 nucleotides are TGTGCCAGCAGCCAAGTGGGGGCCGGCAATGAGCAGTTCTTC.